The 13 T cell receptor beta chains listed next were all sequenced from one sample in a study of blood T cell repertoires in COVID-19. Repertoires were generated with immunoSEQ multiplex PCR, while TCRdb's copy carries only in-frame clones and drops some. The table shows 200,000 to 250,000 clones, with about 81% occurring only once. The sequenced material came from PBMCs or T cells enriched from blood (not recorded which). The receptor source for this set is a man aged 40-49 years who had recovered from COVID-19.

The chain is built from TRBV6-4 and TRBJ2-1; D gene unclear. Trimming cost V 0 bases and J 7 bases, with 10 bases left between them. CDR1 and CDR2 (germline): MRHNA, SNTAGT. This CDR3 has 14 residues. The chain's CDR3 is CASSDSSRGNEQFF. The CDR3 DNA follows: TGTGCCAGCAGTGACTCGAGTCGAGGTAATGAGCAGTTCTTC.

The gene calls are TRBV5-1 and TRBJ1-1, with 7 nucleotides matching TRBD1. The V segment lost 2 bases and the J segment 4 bases; nucleotides outside the gene matches: 2. There are 13 residues in the CDR3. Germline values: CDR1 SGHRS, CDR2 YFSETQ. The CDR3 region is CASSFSGGTEAFF. Here the CDR3 DNA reads TGCGCCAGCAGCTTCTCAGGGGGCACTGAAGCTTTCTTT.

The J gene is TRBJ1-6, the V gene TRBV4-1; a weak D match, TRBD1 (6 bases). Germline CDR1 reads MGHRA; CDR2 reads YSYEKL. This CDR3 region has 15 residues. The V end lost 0 bases, the J end lost 8 bases, and 11 bases lay between the germline ends. The CDR3 nucleotides read TGCGCCAGCAGCCAAGAAGAACAGGGTGATTCACCCCTCCACTTT. Translating gives CASSQEEQGDSPLHF.

J is TRBJ1-6 and V is TRBV19; TRBD1 might be the D (6 bases). Between the trimmed V and J ends, which lost 5 bases and 10 bases, there was a span of 9 bases. The germline V gene has CDR1 LNHDA and CDR2 SQIVND (reference sequence). The CDR3 loop spans 12 amino acids. The CDR3 DNA sequence: TGTGCCAGTAGTCCGCAGGGGTCACCCCTCCACTTT. The encoded protein is CASSPQGSPLHF.

This clone was observed a single time. The CDR3 DNA reads as TGTGCCAGCAGTCCCTCCTACAGTGTTGCTGGGGCCAACGTCCTGACTTTC. Translated, it gives CASSPSYSVAGANVLTF. The chain carries TRBV27 and TRBJ2-6; D uncertain. The CDR3 loop spans 17 amino acids. Germline V gene lookup returns CDR1 MNHEY and CDR2 SMNVEV (reference sequence). Between the trimmed V and J ends, which lost 5 bases and 2 bases, there was a span of 16 bases.

The chain uses TRBV2 and TRBJ1-2, with TRBD1 as a possible D gene (5 bases). The CDR3 consists of 12 residues. Trimming left V 5 bases short and J 7 bases short, with 11 bases between. CDR1 is SNHLY, CDR2 FYNNEI, per germline. As DNA, the CDR3 is TGTGCCAGCAGTTTAGGGAGGGGTGGCTACACCTTC. Its translation: CASSLGRGGYTF.

The chain has TRBV24-1 and TRBJ2-2, with D perhaps TRBD2 (5 bases). CDR1 and CDR2 (germline): KGHDR, SFDVKD. V gave up 4 bases and J gave up 0 bases, with 11 bases separating them. The CDR3 runs 16 residues. This CDR3 is CATSDQRTANTGELFF. In DNA form, the CDR3 reads TGTGCCACCAGTGACCAGCGGACCGCGAACACCGGGGAGCTGTTTTTT.

V and J are TRBV5-5 and TRBJ1-1, with D maybe TRBD1 (6 bases). The CDR3 contains 15 residues. CDR1 and CDR2 (germline): SGHKS, YYEKEE (reference sequence). Trimming removed 2 bases at V and 1 base at J, with 12 bases between. The CDR3 nucleotides are TGTGCCAGCAGCTTCCTTCAACAGGGGAACACTGAAGCTTTCTTT. This codes for CASSFLQQGNTEAFF.

The V gene is TRBV6-5, the J gene TRBJ2-2, with a weak D call TRBD2 (6 bases). Deletions cut 7 bases from V and 5 bases from J, with 17 bases between. Germline V CDR1 and CDR2: MNHEY, SVGAGI. The CDR3 is 15 amino acids. In nucleotides, the CDR3 is TGTGCCAGCAATTTGGAGGGGATGGGTACCGGGGAGCTGTTTTTT. Amino acids: CASNLEGMGTGELFF.

This clone was counted between two and nine times. This rearrangement joins TRBV11-1 to TRBJ2-7; D unclear. The germline V gene encodes CDR1 SGHAT and CDR2 FQDESV (reference sequence). V lost 5 bases and J lost 2, with 7 bases in between. The CDR3 consists of 12 residues. CDR3 DNA sequence: TGTGCCAGCAGCCCACAACCCTACGAGCAGTACTTC. Translation: CASSPQPYEQYF. Filled out from reference TRBV11-1 and TRBJ2-7, the complete variable domain reads EAEVAQSPRYKITEKSQAVAFWCDPISGHATLYWYRQILGQGPELLVQFQDESVVDDSQLPKDRFSAERLKGVDSTLKIQPAELGDSAMYLCASSPQPYEQYFGPGTRLTVT.

This clone was seen just once. The rearrangement uses TRBV11-2 and TRBJ2-1; TRBD2 matches 15 bases. V lost 5 bases to trimming and J lost 8 bases; unmatched junction nucleotides: 4. The germline CDR1 and CDR2 sequences are SGHAT and FQNNGV. The CDR3 has 15 amino acids. The CDR3 here is CASSAGLAGGYEQFF. DNA of the CDR3: TGTGCCAGCAGCGCGGGACTAGCGGGAGGCTATGAGCAGTTCTTC.

This clone was detected only once. V is TRBV2 and J is TRBJ1-3; D gene unclear. This CDR3 is 12 amino acids long. The V end lost 11 bases, the J end lost 2 bases, and 10 bases lay between the germline ends. Germline lookup yields CDR1 SNHLY and CDR2 FYNNEI. CDR3 residues: CAPGNAGNTIYF. The DNA of the CDR3 is TGTGCCCCCGGGAACGCTGGAAACACCATATATTTT. The variable domain in full, with the rest retrieved from reference TRBV2 and TRBJ1-3, is EPEVTQTPSHQVTQMGQEVILRCVPISNHLYFYWYRQILGQKVEFLVSFYNNEISEKSEIFDDQFSVERPDGSNFTLKIRSTKLEDSAMYFCAPGNAGNTIYFGEGSWLTVV.

This chain uses TRBV7-9 with TRBJ2-3; weak D call: TRBD2 (6 bases). The V and J ends lost 8 bases and 1 base respectively, with 10 bases between them. Germline loops: CDR1 SEHNR, CDR2 FQNEAQ (reference sequence). The CDR3 loop spans 13 amino acids. CDR3 region: CASRETGTDTQYF. The CDR3 nucleotides are TGTGCCAGCCGGGAGACGGGCACAGATACGCAGTATTTT. The whole variable domain, filled in from reference TRBV7-9 and TRBJ2-3, reads DTGVSQNPRHKITKRGQNVTFRCDPISEHNRLYWYRQTLGQGPEFLTYFQNEAQLEKSRLLSDRFSAERPKGSFSTLEIQRTEQGDSAMYLCASRETGTDTQYFGPGTRLTVL.